What follows are 7 T cell receptor beta chains derived from one specimen sequenced in a study of cytomegalovirus exposure and HLA in healthy donors. This PCR relied on a set of 60 Vbeta primers and 13 Jbeta primers. TCRdb's table, derived via immunoSEQ multiplex PCR, lists solely in-frame clones and lacks some. This sample has more than 70,000 clones, with 76% found just once. Material for sequencing was PBMCs. The receptor set was obtained from a man in his forties in good health and CMV-seronegative.

This sequence joins TRBV28 and TRBJ1-5; TRBD1 matches at 7 bases. Losses at the gene ends were 6 bases for V and 0 bases for J; bases not matched to a gene: 11. There are 17 residues in the CDR3. Germline values: CDR1 MDHEN, CDR2 SYDVKM. As DNA, the CDR3 is TGTGCCAGCAGCTCCGGGACAGCTACACTTAGCAATCAGCCCCAGCATTTT. Protein: CASSSGTATLSNQPQHF. The full variable domain, in which reference TRBV28 and TRBJ1-5 provide the parts outside the CDR3, is DVKVTQSSRYLVKRTGEKVFLECVQDMDHENMFWYRQDPGLGLRLIYFSYDVKMKEKGDIPEGYSVSREKKERFSLILESASTNQTSMYLCASSSGTATLSNQPQHFGDGTRLSIL.

CDR3 in amino acids: CAIRGTGQFYGYTF. The CDR3 DNA reads TGTGCCATCAGGGGGACAGGGCAATTCTATGGCTACACCTTC. The chain employs TRBV10-3 and TRBJ1-2, with 9 bases lining up with TRBD1. CDR1 ENHRY and CDR2 SYGVKD come from the germline V gene. This CDR3 comprises 14 residues. With V trimmed by 6 bases and J by 4 bases, 6 bases remained unmatched.

The chain is built from TRBV7-3 and TRBJ1-1, with D uncertain. The length of the CDR3 is 13 residues. Germline V lookup: CDR1 SGHTA, CDR2 FQGTGA. The V end lost 5 bases, the J end lost 3 bases, and 10 bases lay between the germline ends. The CDR3 nucleotides read TGTGCCAGCAGCCCGGAGAGGGACACTGAAGCTTTCTTT. Translating it yields CASSPERDTEAFF. The entire variable domain, with the rest obtained from reference TRBV7-3 and TRBJ1-1, is as follows: GAGVSQTPSNKVTEKGKYVELRCDPISGHTALYWYRQSLGQGPEFLIYFQGTGAADDSGLPNDRFFAVRPEGSVSTLKIQRTERGDSAVYLCASSPERDTEAFFGQGTRLTVV.

J is TRBJ1-6 and V is TRBV7-9, with TRBD1 matching over 7 bases. The V and J ends lost 1 base and 6 bases, in that order; junction bases with no gene match: 0. The CDR3 sequence is 14 residues long. Per the germline V gene, CDR1 is SEHNR and CDR2 is FQNEAQ (reference sequence). The CDR3, as DNA: TGTGCCAGCAGCTTAGACAGGGGTAATTCACCCCTCCACTTT. Translation: CASSLDRGNSPLHF.

The V gene is TRBV2, the J gene TRBJ1-3; weak D call: TRBD1 (5 bases). Germline CDR1 reads SNHLY; CDR2 reads FYNNEI. V was trimmed by 7 bases and J by 4 bases, leaving 8 bases between them. The CDR3 contains 12 residues. The CDR3 loop is CASIGAGNTIYF. In DNA, the CDR3 is TGTGCCAGCATAGGGGCGGGAAACACCATATATTTT.

This clone has only a few counts. The V and J genes are TRBV19 and TRBJ2-5, with D possibly matching TRBD1 (6 bases). The DNA end is more similar to TRBJ2-7, so the J call may be wrong. From germline, CDR1 is LNHDA and CDR2 SQIVND (reference sequence). The CDR3 length is 15 residues. The CDR3 loop reads CASSTDSQSSYEQYF. Written as DNA, the CDR3 is TGTGCCAGTAGTACGGACAGCCAAAGCTCCTACGAGCAGTACTTC.

Only a few counts were recorded for this clone. The chain joins TRBV27 to TRBJ2-3, with 15 bases identical to TRBD2. CDR3 size: 16 residues. Germline CDR1 reads MNHEY; CDR2 reads SMNVEV (reference sequence). The V gene end was trimmed by 6 bases and the J gene end by 2 bases; junction bases not matched to a gene: 3. Here the CDR3 reads CASSGTSGGNTDTQYF. Here the CDR3 DNA reads TGTGCCAGCAGCGGGACTAGCGGGGGGAACACAGATACGCAGTATTTT.